The sequence of this T cell receptor (beta chain) was determined in a study of radiotherapy plus CTLA-4 blockade in lung cancer. Study-level information: Objective responses emerged in around 19% of patients, and roughly 30% attained disease control. Whole-study results and caveats: In blood, early T cell clone dynamics reportedly predicted response best, together with interferon-beta. Once radiotherapy plus ipilimumab had been given, TCR clones derived from tumor expanded in blood.

This CDR3 spans 14 amino acids. CDR1 is LGHNA, CDR2 YNFKEQ, per germline. Trimming stripped 7 bases from V and 6 bases from J, with 17 bases between. With regard to this clone: What it binds is unknown.

Profiling relied on immunoSEQ multiplex PCR, and the TCRdb table lists in-frame clones only, not all of them. In the table there are 75,000 to 95,000 clones, approximately 80% of which are singletons. Chemo-refractory metastatic non-small-cell lung cancer patients were treated with focal radiation plus CTLA-4 blockade with ipilimumab. The chain carries TRBV4-2 and TRBJ2-3; D uncertain. The sample here was peripheral blood, taken from a patient treated with radiotherapy plus ipilimumab. This sequence was found in a human donor with non-small cell lung cancer that progressed on radiotherapy plus ipilimumab. The CDR3 spells CASTAGGGRDTQYF. The CDR3 DNA reads as TGTGCCAGCACCGCAGGCGGTGGTAGGGATACGCAGTATTTT.